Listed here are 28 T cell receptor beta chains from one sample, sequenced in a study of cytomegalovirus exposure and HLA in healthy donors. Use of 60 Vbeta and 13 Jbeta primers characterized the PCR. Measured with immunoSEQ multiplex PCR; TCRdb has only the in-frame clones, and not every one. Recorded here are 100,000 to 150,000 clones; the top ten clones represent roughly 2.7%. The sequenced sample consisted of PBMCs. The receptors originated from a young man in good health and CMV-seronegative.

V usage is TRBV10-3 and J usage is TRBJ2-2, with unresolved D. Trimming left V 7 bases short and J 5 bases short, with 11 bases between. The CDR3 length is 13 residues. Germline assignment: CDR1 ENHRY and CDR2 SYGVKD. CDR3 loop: CAINNDPTGELFF. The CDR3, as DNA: TGTGCCATCAACAATGATCCTACCGGGGAGCTGTTTTTT.

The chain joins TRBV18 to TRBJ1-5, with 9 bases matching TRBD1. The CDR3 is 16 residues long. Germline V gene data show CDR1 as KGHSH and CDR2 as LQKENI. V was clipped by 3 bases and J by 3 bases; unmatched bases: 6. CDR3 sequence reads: CASSPLGTGSNQPQHF. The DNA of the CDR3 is TGTGCCAGCTCACCCTTAGGGACAGGGTCCAATCAGCCCCAGCATTTT.

As DNA, the CDR3 is TGTGCCTGGAGTGGGGGGGTGGTAGGGGTCGAGCAGTACTTC. Translated: CAWSGGVVGVEQYF. The rearrangement joins TRBV30 to TRBJ2-7, with a tentative D call TRBD2 (6 bases). The CDR3 is 14 residues long. The V gene's germline CDR1 is GTSNPN and CDR2 SVGIG (reference sequence). V was shortened by 1 base and J by 6 bases, with 16 bases between the two germline ends.

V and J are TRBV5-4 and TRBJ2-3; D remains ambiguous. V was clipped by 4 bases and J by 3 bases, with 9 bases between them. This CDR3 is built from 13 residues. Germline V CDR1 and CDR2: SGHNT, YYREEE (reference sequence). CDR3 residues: CASSPSSTDTQYF. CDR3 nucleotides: TGTGCCAGCAGCCCATCCAGTACAGATACGCAGTATTTT.

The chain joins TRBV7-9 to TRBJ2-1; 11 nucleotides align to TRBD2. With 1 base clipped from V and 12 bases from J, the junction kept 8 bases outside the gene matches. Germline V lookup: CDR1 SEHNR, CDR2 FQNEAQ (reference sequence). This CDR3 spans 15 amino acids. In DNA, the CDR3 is TGTGCCAGCAGCTTAGTGGGACTAGCGGTAGTAGGGCAGTTCTTC. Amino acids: CASSLVGLAVVGQFF.

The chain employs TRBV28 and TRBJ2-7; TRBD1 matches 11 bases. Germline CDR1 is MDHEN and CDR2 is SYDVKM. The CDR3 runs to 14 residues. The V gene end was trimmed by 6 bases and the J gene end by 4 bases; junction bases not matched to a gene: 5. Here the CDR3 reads CASRGQGEGYEQYF. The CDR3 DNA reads TGTGCCAGCAGGGGACAGGGGGAAGGTTACGAGCAGTACTTC.

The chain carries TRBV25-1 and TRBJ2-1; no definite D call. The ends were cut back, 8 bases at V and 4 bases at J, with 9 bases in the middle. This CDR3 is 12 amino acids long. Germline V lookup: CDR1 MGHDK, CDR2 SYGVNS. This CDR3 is CASARQYNEQFF. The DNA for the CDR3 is TGTGCCAGCGCTAGGCAGTACAATGAGCAGTTCTTC. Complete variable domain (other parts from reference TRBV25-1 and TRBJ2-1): EADIYQTPRYLVIGTGKKITLECSQTMGHDKMYWYQQDPGMELHLIHYSYGVNSTEKGDLSSESTVSRIRTEHFPLTLESARPSHTSQYLCASARQYNEQFFGPGTRLTVL.

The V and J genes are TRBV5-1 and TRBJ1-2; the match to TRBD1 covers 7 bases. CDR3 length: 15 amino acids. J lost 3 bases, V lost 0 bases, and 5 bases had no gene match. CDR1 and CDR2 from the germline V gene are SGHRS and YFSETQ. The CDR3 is CASSLVGTADYGYTF. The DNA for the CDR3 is TGCGCCAGCAGCTTGGTTGGGACAGCAGACTATGGCTACACCTTC. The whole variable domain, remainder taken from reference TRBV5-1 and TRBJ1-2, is KAGVTQTPRYLIKTRGQQVTLSCSPISGHRSVSWYQQTPGQGLQFLFEYFSETQRNKGNFPGRFSGRQFSNSRSEMNVSTLELGDSALYLCASSLVGTADYGYTFGSGTRLTVV.

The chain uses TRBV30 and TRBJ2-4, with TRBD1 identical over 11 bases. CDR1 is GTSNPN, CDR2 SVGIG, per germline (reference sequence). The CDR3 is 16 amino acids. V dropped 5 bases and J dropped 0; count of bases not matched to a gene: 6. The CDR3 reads CAWGGTGGKAKNIQYF. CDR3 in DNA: TGTGCCTGGGGGGGGACAGGGGGAAAAGCCAAAAACATTCAGTACTTC.

The CDR3 DNA is TGTGCCAGTAGTCCTCCGACTAGCGCCCTTGGGGATACGCAGTATTTT. This gives the protein CASSPPTSALGDTQYF. The chain couples TRBV19 to TRBJ2-3; 8 nucleotides match TRBD2. V lost 5 bases and J lost 6; bases outside the gene matches: 13. Germline V gene sequence: CDR1 LNHDA, CDR2 SQIVND (reference sequence). CDR3 length: 16 residues.

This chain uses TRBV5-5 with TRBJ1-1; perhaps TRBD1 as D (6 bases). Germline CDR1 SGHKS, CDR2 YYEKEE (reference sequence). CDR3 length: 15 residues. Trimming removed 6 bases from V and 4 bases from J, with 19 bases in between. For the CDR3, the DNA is TGTGCCAGCACCTACGGTGGGGGCGAGGGCACTGAAGCTTTCTTT. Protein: CASTYGGGEGTEAFF.

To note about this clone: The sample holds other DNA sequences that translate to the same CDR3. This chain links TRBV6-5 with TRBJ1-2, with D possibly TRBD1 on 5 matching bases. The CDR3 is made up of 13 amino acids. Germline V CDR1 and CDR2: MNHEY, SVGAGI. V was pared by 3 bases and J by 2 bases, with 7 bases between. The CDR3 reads CASSYGGNYGYTF. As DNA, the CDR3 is TGTGCCAGCAGTTATGGGGGGAACTATGGCTACACCTTC.

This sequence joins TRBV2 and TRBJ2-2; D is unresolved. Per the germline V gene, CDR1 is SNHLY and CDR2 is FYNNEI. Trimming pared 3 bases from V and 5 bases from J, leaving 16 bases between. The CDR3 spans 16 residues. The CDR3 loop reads CASSDYSPRVTGELFF. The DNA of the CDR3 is TGTGCCAGCAGTGATTATAGCCCCCGAGTTACCGGGGAGCTGTTTTTT. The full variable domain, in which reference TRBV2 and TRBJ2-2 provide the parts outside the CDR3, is EPEVTQTPSHQVTQMGQEVILRCVPISNHLYFYWYRQILGQKVEFLVSFYNNEISEKSEIFDDQFSVERPDGSNFTLKIRSTKLEDSAMYFCASSDYSPRVTGELFFGEGSRLTVL.

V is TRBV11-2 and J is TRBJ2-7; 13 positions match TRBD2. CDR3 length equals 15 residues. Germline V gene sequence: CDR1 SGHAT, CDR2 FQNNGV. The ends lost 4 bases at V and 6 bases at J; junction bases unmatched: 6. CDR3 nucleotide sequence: TGTGCCAGCAGCTCGAGGACTAGCGGGAGCTCCGAGCAGTACTTC. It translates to CASSSRTSGSSEQYF.

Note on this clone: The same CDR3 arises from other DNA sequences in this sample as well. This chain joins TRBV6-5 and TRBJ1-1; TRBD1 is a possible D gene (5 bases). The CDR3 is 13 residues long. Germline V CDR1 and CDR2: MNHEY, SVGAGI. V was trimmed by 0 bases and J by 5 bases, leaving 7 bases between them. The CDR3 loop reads CASSYSGGTEAFF. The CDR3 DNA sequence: TGTGCCAGCAGTTACTCCGGGGGGACTGAAGCTTTCTTT.

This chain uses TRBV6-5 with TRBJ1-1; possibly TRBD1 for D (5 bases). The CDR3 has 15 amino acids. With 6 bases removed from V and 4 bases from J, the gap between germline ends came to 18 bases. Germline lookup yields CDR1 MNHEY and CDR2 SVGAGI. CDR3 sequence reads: CASRNRDGGSTEAFF. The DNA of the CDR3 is TGTGCCAGCAGAAACCGGGACGGGGGGAGCACTGAAGCTTTCTTT.

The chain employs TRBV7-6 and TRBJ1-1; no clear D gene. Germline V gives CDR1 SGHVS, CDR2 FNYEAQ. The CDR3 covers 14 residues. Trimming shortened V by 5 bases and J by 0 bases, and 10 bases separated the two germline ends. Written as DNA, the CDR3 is TGTGCCAGCAGCGCCGCGGGATTGAACACTGAAGCTTTCTTT. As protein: CASSAAGLNTEAFF.

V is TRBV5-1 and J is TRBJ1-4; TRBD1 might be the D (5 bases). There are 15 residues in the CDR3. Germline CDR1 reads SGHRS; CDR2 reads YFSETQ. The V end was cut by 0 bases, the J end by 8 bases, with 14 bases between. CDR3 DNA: TGCGCCAGCAGCTTGGATCTAAACAGGAAAGAAAAACTGTTTTTT. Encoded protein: CASSLDLNRKEKLFF.

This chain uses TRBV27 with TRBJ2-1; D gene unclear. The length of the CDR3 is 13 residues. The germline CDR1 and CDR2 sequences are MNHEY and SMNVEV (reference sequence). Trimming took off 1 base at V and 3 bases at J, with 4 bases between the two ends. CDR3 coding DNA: TGTGCCAGCAGTTTATTCCACTACAATGAGCAGTTCTTC. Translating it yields CASSLFHYNEQFF.

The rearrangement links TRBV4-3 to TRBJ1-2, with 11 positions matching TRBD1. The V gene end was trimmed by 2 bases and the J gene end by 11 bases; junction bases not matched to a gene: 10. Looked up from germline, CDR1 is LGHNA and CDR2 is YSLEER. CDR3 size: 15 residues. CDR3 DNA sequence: TGCGCCAGCAGCCAAAAACCCGGGACAGGGGGGTCTTACACCTTC. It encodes CASSQKPGTGGSYTF.

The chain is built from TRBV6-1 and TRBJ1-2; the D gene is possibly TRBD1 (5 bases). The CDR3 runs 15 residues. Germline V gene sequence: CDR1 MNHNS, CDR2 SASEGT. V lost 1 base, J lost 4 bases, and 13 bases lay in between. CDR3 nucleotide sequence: TGTGCCAGCAGTGAAGGTCGGGGGAACTTCTATGGCTACACCTTC. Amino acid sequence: CASSEGRGNFYGYTF.

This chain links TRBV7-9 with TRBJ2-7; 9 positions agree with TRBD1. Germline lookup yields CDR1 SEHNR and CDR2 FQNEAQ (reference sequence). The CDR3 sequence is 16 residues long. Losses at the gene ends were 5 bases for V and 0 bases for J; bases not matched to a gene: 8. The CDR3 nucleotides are TGTGCCAGCAGCGACCCTGACAGGGGGATCTCCTACGAGCAGTACTTC. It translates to CASSDPDRGISYEQYF.

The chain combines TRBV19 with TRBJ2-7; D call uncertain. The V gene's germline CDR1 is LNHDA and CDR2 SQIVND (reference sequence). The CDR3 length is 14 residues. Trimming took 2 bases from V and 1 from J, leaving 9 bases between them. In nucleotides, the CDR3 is TGTGCCAGTAGTATATTTCCCTCTTCCTACGAGCAGTACTTC. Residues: CASSIFPSSYEQYF.

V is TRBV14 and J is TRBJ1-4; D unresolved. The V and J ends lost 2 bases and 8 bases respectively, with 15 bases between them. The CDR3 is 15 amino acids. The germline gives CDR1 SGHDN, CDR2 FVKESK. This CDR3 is CASSQTSRVGEKLFF. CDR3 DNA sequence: TGTGCCAGCAGCCAAACCTCGAGGGTTGGAGAAAAACTGTTTTTT.

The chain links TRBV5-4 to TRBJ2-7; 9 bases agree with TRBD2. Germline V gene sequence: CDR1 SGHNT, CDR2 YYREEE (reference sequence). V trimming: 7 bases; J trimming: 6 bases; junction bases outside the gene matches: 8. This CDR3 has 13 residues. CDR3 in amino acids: CASGGREGPEQYF. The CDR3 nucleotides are TGTGCCAGCGGCGGGCGGGAGGGCCCCGAGCAGTACTTC.

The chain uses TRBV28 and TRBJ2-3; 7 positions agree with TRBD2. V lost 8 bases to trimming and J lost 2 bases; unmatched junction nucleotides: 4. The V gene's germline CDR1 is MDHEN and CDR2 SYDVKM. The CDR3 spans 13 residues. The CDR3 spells CASGRVITDTQYF. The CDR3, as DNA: TGTGCCAGCGGGAGGGTTATCACAGATACGCAGTATTTT.

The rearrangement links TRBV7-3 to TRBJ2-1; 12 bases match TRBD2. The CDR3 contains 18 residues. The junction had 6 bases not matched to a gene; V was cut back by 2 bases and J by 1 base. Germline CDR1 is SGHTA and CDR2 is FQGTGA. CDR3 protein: CASSLSASGRESYNEQFF. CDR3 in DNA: TGTGCCAGCAGCTTATCGGCTAGCGGGAGGGAATCCTACAATGAGCAGTTCTTC.

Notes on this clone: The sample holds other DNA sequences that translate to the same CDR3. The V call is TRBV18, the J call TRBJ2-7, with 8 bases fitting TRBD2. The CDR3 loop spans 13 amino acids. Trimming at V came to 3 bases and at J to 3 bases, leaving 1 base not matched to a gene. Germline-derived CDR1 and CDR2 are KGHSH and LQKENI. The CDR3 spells CASSPGTSYEQYF. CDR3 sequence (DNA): TGTGCCAGCTCACCTGGGACTAGCTACGAGCAGTACTTC.